This is a list of T cell receptor beta chains from one sample in a study of T cells after yellow fever vaccination. TCRdb re-called the 5' RACE reads through MiXCR, storing one row per CDR3 protein. The table lists about 550,000 distinct CDR3 sequences, 15% to 20% of them singletons. Sequenced material: PBMCs, taken 15 days after the yellow fever booster vaccination. These receptors all stem from a man aged 25 to 45 who received the YFV17D yellow fever vaccine. The CDR3 runs from the conserved cysteine through the conserved F or W. A D gene is named only where the DNA matches it firmly. Some rows mark clone size as missing; the rest say once, few, many or name a class of expanded clone.

J gene	clone size	D gene	V gene	CDR3 DNA	CDR3 protein
TRBJ2-1	few	NA	TRBV20-1	TGCAGTGCTGAGAAAAGCGGTTCCTACAATGAGCAGTTCTTC	CSAEKSGSYNEQFF
TRBJ2-2	NA	NA	TRBV20-1	TGCAGTGCTAGAGGGCAGGTGAACACCGGGGAGCTGTTTTTT	CSARGQVNTGELFF
TRBJ1-6	NA	TRBD1	TRBV28	TGTGCCAGCAGTTCCGACAGGGGGTCCTATAATTCACCCCTCCACTTT	CASSSDRGSYNSPLHF
TRBJ2-3	NA	TRBD1	TRBV20-1	TGCAGTGCTAGTGGAGACAGGGGGAACACAGATACGCAGTATTTT	CSASGDRGNTDTQYF
TRBJ2-5	few	TRBD2	TRBV20-1	TGCAGTGCTAGTGGTCTAGCGGAGAACCAAGAGACCCAGTACTTC	CSASGLAENQETQYF
TRBJ2-1	NA	TRBD2	TRBV4-2	TGTGCCAGCAGCCAAGCGAGCGGGGCGGGAGGGTACTACAATGAGCAGTTCTTC	CASSQASGAGGYYNEQFF
TRBJ2-7	few	TRBD2	TRBV20-1	TGCAGTGCCCACAGGACTAGCGGGAATCGTCTGTACGAGCAGTACTTC	CSAHRTSGNRLYEQYF
TRBJ2-3	NA	NA	TRBV20-1	TGCAGTGCTAGAGTCCCCGGTCGGGGCGCAGATACGCAGTATTTT	CSARVPGRGADTQYF
TRBJ2-5	few	TRBD2	TRBV12-3/TRBV12-4	TGTGCCAGCACTTGGCGGGAGAGCAAGACCCAGTACTTC	CASTWRESKTQYF
TRBJ2-3	NA	TRBD2	TRBV20-1	TGCAGTGCCAGATCGGGACTAGCGGAGCGCACAGATACGCAGTATTTT	CSARSGLAERTDTQYF
TRBJ2-2	NA	NA	TRBV6-2/TRBV6-3	TGTGCCAGCAGTTACTCGATTTACAGCGCGAACACCGGGGAGCTGTTTTTT	CASSYSIYSANTGELFF
TRBJ2-1	NA	NA	TRBV29-1	TGCAGCGTTCAGGACGGTCGCTACAATGAGCAGTTCTTC	CSVQDGRYNEQFF
TRBJ1-3	NA	NA	TRBV12-3/TRBV12-4	TGTGCCAGCAGCGGACGGACGGCCTCTGGAAACACCATATATTTT	CASSGRTASGNTIYF
TRBJ1-6	few	TRBD1	TRBV7-9	TGTGCCAGCAGCTCATCCGGGACAGGGCGGAATTCACCCCTCCACTTT	CASSSSGTGRNSPLHF
TRBJ1-1	NA	TRBD1	TRBV2	TGTGCCAGCAGTTGGGACAGACCCGCGGTGAACACTGAAGCTTTCTTT	CASSWDRPAVNTEAFF
TRBJ1-2	NA	TRBD1	TRBV27	TGTGCCAGCAGAGTTACAGGGGGCGCATCGGGCTACACCTTC	CASRVTGGASGYTF
TRBJ2-1	few	NA	TRBV19	TGTGCCAGTAGTATCCCGGGCCGGAAACCGGCCTACAATGAGCAGTTCTTC	CASSIPGRKPAYNEQFF
TRBJ1-4	few	NA	TRBV7-9	TGTGCCAGCAGCGCCGGAAGGGAGGAAAAACTGTTTTTT	CASSAGREEKLFF
TRBJ2-1	NA	NA	TRBV19	TGTGCCAGTAGCCTCCTGTATTCCAATGAGCAGTTCTTC	CASSLLYSNEQFF
TRBJ1-1	NA	NA	TRBV5-1	TGCGCCAGCAGCGGGGGAAGCCGGGGGACTGAAGCTTTCTTT	CASSGGSRGTEAFF
TRBJ1-5	NA	NA	TRBV12-3/TRBV12-4	TGTGCCAGCAGGCCCGGCCCCATGGAAAAGCCCCAGCATTTT	CASRPGPMEKPQHF
TRBJ2-7	NA	NA	TRBV7-8	TGTGCCAGCAGGGACTGGAACTACGAGCAGTACTTC	CASRDWNYEQYF
TRBJ2-5	NA	NA	TRBV5-1	TGCGCCAGCAGGACACTGACATCCGGCCAAGAGACCCAGTACTTC	CASRTLTSGQETQYF
TRBJ2-7	NA	TRBD2	TRBV7-9	TGTGCCAGCAGCTTACTAGGCGGGAGAATGGGAGAGCAGTACTTC	CASSLLGGRMGEQYF
TRBJ1-6	few	NA	TRBV18	TGTGCCAGCTCACAGTCGACGGGCGCGGGTTCACCCCTCCACTTT	CASSQSTGAGSPLHF
TRBJ2-6	NA	NA	TRBV5-6	TGTGCCAGCAGCTTGGTGATACCTTCTGGGGCCAACGTCCTGACTTTC	CASSLVIPSGANVLTF
TRBJ2-7	NA	NA	TRBV7-2	TGTGCCAGCAGCCCAGCACATATTGGGGACGGCGAGCAGTACTTC	CASSPAHIGDGEQYF
TRBJ2-7	few	NA	TRBV20-1	TGCAGTGCTAGAGGGGGTCCTCTGGAGCAGTACTTC	CSARGGPLEQYF
TRBJ2-3	few	TRBD2	TRBV12-3/TRBV12-4	TGTGCCAGCAGCCGTACTAGCGGGGGGCGCACAGATACGCAGTATTTT	CASSRTSGGRTDTQYF
TRBJ2-5	few	TRBD2	TRBV29-1	TGCAGCGTTGAAGAAACGCGGGAGGGCCCCCAAGAGACCCAGTACTTC	CSVEETREGPQETQYF
TRBJ2-4	many	TRBD2	TRBV12-3/TRBV12-4	TGTGCCAGCAGATCAAACGCGGGGGTGGAAAACATTCAGTACTTC	CASRSNAGVENIQYF
TRBJ2-7	NA	NA	TRBV29-1	TGCAGCGCCACAAAAACAGGGTACAACGAGCAGTACTTC	CSATKTGYNEQYF
TRBJ2-3	NA	NA	TRBV12-3/TRBV12-4	TGTGCCAGCAGTTGGAGGAGGAGCACAGATACGCAGTATTTT	CASSWRRSTDTQYF
TRBJ2-7	NA	NA	TRBV28	TGTGCCAGCAGTTTGGGGTACAGGGACTCCTACGAGCAGTACTTC	CASSLGYRDSYEQYF
TRBJ2-3	NA	TRBD2	TRBV7-9	TGTGCCAGCAGCTCCCTTTCTAGCGGGCGGACAGATACGCAGTATTTT	CASSSLSSGRTDTQYF
TRBJ2-4	NA	NA	TRBV7-2	TGTGCCAGCAGCTTCGGGCGCGAAAACATTCAGTACTTC	CASSFGRENIQYF
TRBJ2-4	many	NA	TRBV4-3	TGCGCCAGCAGCCAAGTGGGCAGGGTCAACATTCAGTACTTC	CASSQVGRVNIQYF
TRBJ2-3	few	NA	TRBV7-2	TGTGCCAGCAGCCCGAGCGGGTGGGATACGCAGTATTTT	CASSPSGWDTQYF
TRBJ2-7	NA	NA	TRBV6-2/TRBV6-3	TGTGCCAGCAGTTACCCCGGCCGGGGCGAGCAGTACTTC	CASSYPGRGEQYF
TRBJ2-1	few	NA	TRBV20-1	TGCAGTGCTAGAGGAACCGGGCCCTACAATGAGCAGTTCTTC	CSARGTGPYNEQFF
TRBJ2-3	NA	NA	TRBV24-1	TGTGCCACCAGTGATTTTCGGCGGGGAAGGGGCACAGATACGCAGTATTTT	CATSDFRRGRGTDTQYF
TRBJ1-5	NA	NA	TRBV9	TGTGCCAGCACAATACAGGGAATGGGCAATCAGCCCCAGCATTTT	CASTIQGMGNQPQHF
TRBJ1-5	many	NA	TRBV12-3/TRBV12-4	TGTGCCAGCAGTTTTCGGGAGGCTGGTCAGCCCCAGCATTTT	CASSFREAGQPQHF
TRBJ1-6	few	TRBD1	TRBV4-2	TGTGCCAGCAGCCAGGGACAGGGAGCGAATTCACCCCTCCACTTT	CASSQGQGANSPLHF
TRBJ2-7	NA	NA	TRBV19	TGTGCCAGTAGTGGGCGACTCAGGGGGAGGACCTACGAGCAGTACTTC	CASSGRLRGRTYEQYF
TRBJ2-1	few	NA	TRBV7-9	TGTGCCAGCAGCTTAATGGGGACTGCTACCTACAATGAGCAGTTCTTC	CASSLMGTATYNEQFF
TRBJ1-2	many	NA	TRBV5-8	TGTGCCAGCAGCCCAAAGACCCCAAGGAGCTATGGCTACACCTTC	CASSPKTPRSYGYTF
TRBJ2-1	NA	NA	TRBV4-3	TGCGCCAGCGCGACTAACGGAGGGGACTACAATGAGCAGTTCTTC	CASATNGGDYNEQFF
TRBJ2-7	NA	NA	TRBV15	TGTGCCACCAGCCTTAGTCGGGTCGGGTACGAGCAGTACTTC	CATSLSRVGYEQYF
TRBJ2-5	few	NA	TRBV29-1	TGCAGCGTTGTTGGAGGACGAGTGCAAGAGACCCAGTACTTC	CSVVGGRVQETQYF
TRBJ2-3	few	TRBD2	TRBV3-1	TGTGCCAGCAGCCACTGGTGGGAGGGGAGCACAGATACGCAGTATTTT	CASSHWWEGSTDTQYF
TRBJ2-3	NA	TRBD2	TRBV20-1	TGCAGTGCAACCATAGCGGGAGGGTCCACAGATACGCAGTATTTT	CSATIAGGSTDTQYF
TRBJ2-1	few	TRBD2	TRBV24-1	TGTGCCACCAGTGATTCGGGGACTAGCGAAAACAATGAGCAGTTCTTC	CATSDSGTSENNEQFF
TRBJ2-2	NA	NA	TRBV5-1	TGCGCCAGCAGCTTGGCTATCGGGGAGCTGTTTTTT	CASSLAIGELFF
TRBJ2-7	many	NA	TRBV3-1	TGTGCCAGCAGCTACGGGCCTTACGAGCAGTACTTC	CASSYGPYEQYF
TRBJ2-7	few	NA	TRBV2	TGTGCCAGCAATAGGGCCATCTCCGAGCAGTACTTC	CASNRAISEQYF
TRBJ2-3	NA	NA	TRBV5-1	TGCGCCAGCAGCTTGCCAGGGGACAGCACAGATACGCAGTATTTT	CASSLPGDSTDTQYF
TRBJ2-1	NA	TRBD1	TRBV10-3	TGTGCCATCAGTGAGACAGGACAGGGTAATGAGCAGTTCTTC	CAISETGQGNEQFF
TRBJ1-5	NA	NA	TRBV27	TGTGCCAGCAGGGAGACATTCGATAGCAATCAGCCCCAGCATTTT	CASRETFDSNQPQHF